A single sample gave rise to the 30 T cell receptor beta chains below, sequenced in a study of blood T cell repertoires in COVID-19. This table comes from immunoSEQ multiplex PCR, and its TCRdb copy is limited to in-frame clones, with some not included. The sample contains over 150,000 clones, over 80% of which appear only once. The sample was peripheral blood. The receptors stem from a woman aged 55-70 years who had recovered from COVID-19.

This chain joins TRBV27 and TRBJ2-6; D possibly corresponds to TRBD2 (6 bases). Trimming cost V 3 bases and J 2 bases, with 11 bases left between them. The CDR3 extends over 16 amino acids. CDR1 is MNHEY, CDR2 SMNVEV, per germline (reference sequence). The CDR3 region is CASSLNAGPGANVLTF. Here the CDR3 DNA reads TGTGCCAGCAGTTTGAATGCGGGGCCTGGGGCCAACGTCCTGACTTTC. The full variable domain, its missing parts supplied by reference TRBV27 and TRBJ2-6, is EAQVTQNPRYLITVTGKKLTVTCSQNMNHEYMSWYRQDPGLGLRQIYYSMNVEVTDKGDVPEGYKVSRKEKRNFPLILESPSPNQTSLYFCASSLNAGPGANVLTFGAGSRLTVL.

The V gene is TRBV11-3, the J gene TRBJ2-3; D perhaps matches TRBD2 (6 bases). The CDR3 runs to 14 residues. V was pared by 1 base and J by 1 base, with 6 bases between. The germline gives CDR1 SGHNT, CDR2 YENEEA. CDR3 bases: TGTGCCAGCAGCTTAGCGGGGGGCACAGATACGCAGTATTTT. Amino acid sequence: CASSLAGGTDTQYF.

The rearrangement uses TRBV6-5 and TRBJ2-7; 8 bases are shared with TRBD1. The CDR3 spans 13 residues. Trimming removed 6 bases from V and 3 bases from J; junction bases left unmatched: 4. The germline V gene has CDR1 MNHEY and CDR2 SVGAGI. CDR3 region: CASRMDRDYEQYF. The CDR3 coding sequence is TGTGCCAGCAGAATGGACAGGGACTACGAGCAGTACTTC.

This chain connects TRBV19 to TRBJ2-1; TRBD2 matches at 7 bases. There are 15 residues in the CDR3. The V gene's germline CDR1 is LNHDA and CDR2 SQIVND (reference sequence). Trimming took 6 bases from V and 0 from J; bases not matched to a gene: 5. The CDR3 DNA reads as TGTGCCAGTAGAAGAGCGGGGAGCTCCTACAATGAGCAGTTCTTC. Its protein product is CASRRAGSSYNEQFF.

A single count supports this clone. This chain uses TRBV27 with TRBJ1-1; 11 nucleotides match TRBD1. V gave up 5 bases and J gave up 3 bases; unmatched junction bases: 8. CDR1 is MNHEY, CDR2 SMNVEV, per germline (reference sequence). The CDR3 consists of 16 residues. This chain's CDR3 is CASSTWTGGADTEAFF. CDR3 DNA: TGTGCCAGCAGTACATGGACAGGGGGCGCGGACACTGAAGCTTTCTTT.

This clone was observed a single time. This chain joins TRBV28 and TRBJ1-6, with 10 positions matching TRBD1. This CDR3 comprises 16 residues. V trimming: 6 bases; J trimming: 9 bases; junction bases outside the gene matches: 11. The V gene's germline CDR1 is MDHEN and CDR2 SYDVKM. This CDR3 is CASRDRTGGLGSPLHF. The CDR3 coding sequence is TGTGCCAGCAGAGATAGGACAGGGGGATTAGGTTCACCCCTCCACTTT.

This clone was observed once. This rearrangement joins TRBV11-2 to TRBJ2-4, with D uncertain. V dropped 0 bases and J dropped 7 bases, with 10 bases sitting between them. This CDR3 comprises 14 residues. Germline CDR1 SGHAT, CDR2 FQNNGV. The CDR3 spells CASSLETVSNIQYF. CDR3 DNA sequence: TGTGCCAGCAGCTTAGAAACGGTTTCGAACATTCAGTACTTC. The full variable domain, rest sourced from reference TRBV11-2 and TRBJ2-4, is EAGVAQSPRYKIIEKRQSVAFWCNPISGHATLYWYQQILGQGPKLLIQFQNNGVVDDSQLPKDRFSAERLKGVDSTLKIQPAKLEDSAVYLCASSLETVSNIQYFGAGTRLSVL.

Remarks on this clone: Other DNA sequences of this sample code for an identical CDR3. CDR3: CASSYSAGIYGYTF. For the CDR3, the DNA is TGTGCCAGCAGTTACTCTGCAGGGATATATGGCTACACCTTC. The chain couples TRBV6-5 to TRBJ1-2; D is possibly TRBD1 (5 bases). Germline-derived CDR1 and CDR2 are MNHEY and SVGAGI. Trimming pared 0 bases from V and 5 bases from J, leaving 10 bases between. This CDR3 contains 14 residues.

V usage is TRBV19 and J usage is TRBJ2-2; D may be TRBD2 (6 bases). Per the germline V gene, CDR1 is LNHDA and CDR2 is SQIVND (reference sequence). This CDR3 contains 14 residues. V shed 3 bases and J shed 5 bases, with 10 bases lying between them. This CDR3 reads CASSIDGGTGELFF. The CDR3, as DNA: TGTGCCAGTAGTATCGACGGAGGGACCGGGGAGCTGTTTTTT.

This rearrangement joins TRBV11-2 to TRBJ2-6; D unclear. Looked up from germline, CDR1 is SGHAT and CDR2 is FQNNGV. Deletions cut 1 base from V and 4 bases from J, with 14 bases between. The CDR3 consists of 17 residues. This chain's CDR3 is CASSLGLGGVGANVLTF. CDR3 nucleotide sequence: TGTGCCAGCAGCTTAGGCCTAGGCGGTGTCGGGGCCAACGTCCTGACTTTC.

This clone was seen only once. The chain combines TRBV6-2 or TRBV6-3 with TRBJ1-1; TRBD1 is a possible D gene (5 bases). Trimming left V 2 bases short and J 0 bases short, with 13 bases between. The germline V gene encodes CDR1 MNHEY and CDR2 SVGEGT. The CDR3 is made up of 16 amino acids. The CDR3, as DNA: TGTGCCAGCAGTTACCCCTCGACAGAAATGAACACTGAAGCTTTCTTT. This codes for CASSYPSTEMNTEAFF.

The chain links TRBV13 to TRBJ1-4, with 7 bases fitting TRBD1. J lost 8 bases, V lost 2 bases, and 8 bases had no gene match. The CDR3 is 15 residues long. The V gene's germline CDR1 is PRHDT and CDR2 FYEKMQ (reference sequence). The CDR3, as DNA: TGTGCCAGCAGCTTATCCGGGACAGACCTGGAAAAACTGTTTTTT. It yields the protein CASSLSGTDLEKLFF. Looking up the rest from reference TRBV13 and TRBJ1-4 gives the full variable domain: AAGVIQSPRHLIKEKRETATLKCYPIPRHDTVYWYQQGPGQDPQFLISFYEKMQSDKGSIPDRFSAQQFSDYHSELNMSSLELGDSALYFCASSLSGTDLEKLFFGSGTQLSVL.

V and J are TRBV28 and TRBJ1-2; the D is unclear. This CDR3 is built from 13 residues. Trimming stripped 1 base from V and 1 base from J, with 4 bases between. The V gene's germline CDR1 is MDHEN and CDR2 SYDVKM. The CDR3 spells CASSLFRNYGYTF. The CDR3 DNA sequence: TGTGCCAGCAGTTTATTCCGTAACTATGGCTACACCTTC.

For the CDR3, the DNA is TGTGCCAGCACCCTCGGCGGGTACGAGCAGTACTTC. Protein sequence: CASTLGGYEQYF. This chain connects TRBV28 to TRBJ2-7; perhaps TRBD2 as D (5 bases). V lost 7 bases, J lost 4 bases, and 11 bases lay in between. The CDR3 contains 12 residues. The germline V gene encodes CDR1 MDHEN and CDR2 SYDVKM.

The chain recombines TRBV6-5 with TRBJ1-2, with unresolved D. Trimming removed 6 bases at V and 1 base at J, with 9 bases between. Germline-derived CDR1 and CDR2 are MNHEY and SVGAGI. This CDR3 contains 13 residues. In DNA form, the CDR3 reads TGTGCCAGCAGCCCAAACATTAACTATGGCTACACCTTC. It specifies CASSPNINYGYTF.

The V call is TRBV7-6, the J call TRBJ2-1, with 7 bases that match TRBD2. The CDR3 covers 17 residues. Germline V gives CDR1 SGHVS, CDR2 FNYEAQ. V trimming: 1 base; J trimming: 5 bases; junction bases outside the gene matches: 11. CDR3 nucleotides: TGTGCCAGCAGCTTAGGCGCTGGGGGACTATCCAACAATGAGCAGTTCTTC. It is translated as CASSLGAGGLSNNEQFF.

The chain carries TRBV9 and TRBJ2-7; tentative D call: TRBD1 (6 bases). The CDR3 runs 15 residues. From germline, CDR1 is SGDLS and CDR2 YYNGEE. The V and J ends lost 4 bases and 2 bases respectively, with 16 bases between them. CDR3 DNA sequence: TGTGCCAGCAGCTCTCGGGACAAGGATACCTACGAGCAGTACTTC. Its translation is CASSSRDKDTYEQYF.

The CDR3 DNA is TGTGCCAGCAGTTTAGCGACAGGTCGGCCCTCCTACGAGCAGTACTTC. Its protein is CASSLATGRPSYEQYF. V usage is TRBV27 and J usage is TRBJ2-7; TRBD1 is a possible D gene (6 bases). V lost 2 bases to trimming and J lost 0 bases, with 14 bases between them. The CDR3 has 16 amino acids. Germline V CDR1 and CDR2: MNHEY, SMNVEV (reference sequence).

V gene TRBV2 combines with J gene TRBJ2-7; perhaps TRBD2 as D (6 bases). Germline CDR1 is SNHLY and CDR2 is FYNNEI. V lost 2 bases, J lost 0 bases, and 8 bases lay in between. The CDR3 covers 14 residues. DNA of the CDR3: TGTGCCAGCAGTGAATCGGGGGTCTCCTACGAGCAGTACTTC. This gives the protein CASSESGVSYEQYF. Using reference TRBV2 and TRBJ2-7 for the parts outside the CDR3, the full variable domain is EPEVTQTPSHQVTQMGQEVILRCVPISNHLYFYWYRQILGQKVEFLVSFYNNEISEKSEIFDDQFSVERPDGSNFTLKIRSTKLEDSAMYFCASSESGVSYEQYFGPGTRLTVT.

This chain connects TRBV6-4 to TRBJ1-1, with a possible D match to TRBD1 (6 bases). Germline loops: CDR1 MRHNA, CDR2 SNTAGT. The V gene lost 5 bases and the J gene lost 4 bases, with 14 bases spanning the gap. This CDR3 spans 14 amino acids. The CDR3 loop is CASSTPRRGTEAFF. The CDR3 nucleotides are TGTGCCAGCAGTACTCCGCGCAGGGGCACTGAAGCTTTCTTT.

The chain links TRBV7-6 to TRBJ2-1; D is uncertain. The germline V gene has CDR1 SGHVS and CDR2 FNYEAQ. V lost 0 bases, J lost 5 bases, and 11 bases lay in between. The CDR3 is 15 residues long. In DNA form, the CDR3 reads TGTGCCAGCAGCTTAGCAAGGCAGCGAGACAATGAGCAGTTCTTC. Amino acid sequence: CASSLARQRDNEQFF.

J is TRBJ1-1 and V is TRBV4-1, with unresolved D. The CDR3 spans 15 residues. Germline V gene sequence: CDR1 MGHRA, CDR2 YSYEKL. Trimming left V 7 bases short and J 0 bases short, with 15 bases between. In DNA form, the CDR3 reads TGCGCCAGCACCCGCGGAGGGTTCGTGAACACTGAAGCTTTCTTT. It encodes CASTRGGFVNTEAFF.

The chain is built from TRBV2 and TRBJ2-1; TRBD2 aligns across 8 bases. After removal of 11 bases from V and 4 bases from J, the junction contained 4 bases not matched to a gene. CDR3 length: 12 amino acids. Germline CDR1 and CDR2: SNHLY and FYNNEI. The CDR3 region has the DNA TGTGCCCGGGGGGGCGGGTACAATGAGCAGTTCTTC. Residues: CARGGGYNEQFF.

CDR3 residues: CASSQAIPFRDRPTEAFF. The DNA of the CDR3 is TGTGCCAGCAGCCAAGCGATACCGTTCCGGGACAGGCCTACTGAAGCTTTCTTT. V is TRBV3-1 (or the pseudogene TRBV3-2) and J is TRBJ1-1; 8 bases map to TRBD1. Germline loops: CDR1 LGHDT, CDR2 YNNKEL (reference sequence). This CDR3 has 18 residues. V lost 1 base to trimming and J lost 5 bases; unmatched junction nucleotides: 15.

Concerning this clone itself: This sample includes further DNA sequences coding for the same CDR3. The chain joins TRBV28 to TRBJ1-2; D not resolved. The length of the CDR3 is 11 residues. Germline-derived CDR1 and CDR2 are MDHEN and SYDVKM. Trimming pared 9 bases from V and 1 base from J, leaving 6 bases between. The CDR3 DNA reads as TGTGCCAGTACAGATAACTATGGCTACACCTTC. It specifies CASTDNYGYTF.

This clone is a singleton in its sample. The chain recombines TRBV6-5 with TRBJ2-7; D call uncertain. This CDR3 region has 11 residues. Germline V gives CDR1 MNHEY, CDR2 SVGAGI. V dropped 5 bases and J dropped 5 bases, with 7 bases sitting between them. The CDR3 loop is CASSNTHEQYF. The DNA for the CDR3 is TGTGCCAGCAGTAACACCCACGAGCAGTACTTC.

The V and J genes are TRBV30 and TRBJ1-6, with D perhaps TRBD1 (6 bases). The CDR3 has 16 residues. CDR1 is GTSNPN and CDR2 is SVGIG in the germline V gene (reference sequence). Trimming took off 0 bases at V and 4 bases at J, with 13 bases between the two ends. CDR3 DNA sequence: TGTGCCTGGAGTGTACTGGGGCAGGGGTATAATTCACCCCTCCACTTT. It yields the protein CAWSVLGQGYNSPLHF.

In nucleotides, the CDR3 is TGTGCCAGCAGTTTAAGTATAGGCCAGGGAGGCGGCTACACCTTC. This gives the protein CASSLSIGQGGGYTF. The chain has TRBV28 and TRBJ1-2; TRBD1 is a possible D gene (5 bases). The CDR3 is 15 amino acids. The germline V gene encodes CDR1 MDHEN and CDR2 SYDVKM. With 2 bases removed from V and 8 bases from J, the gap between germline ends came to 18 bases.

This chain joins TRBV5-4 and TRBJ1-1; 7 bases are shared with TRBD1. The CDR3 runs to 14 residues. The J segment lost 1 base and the V segment lost 4 bases, leaving 4 bases of the junction unmatched. Germline V gene sequence: CDR1 SGHNT, CDR2 YYREEE (reference sequence). The CDR3 spells CASSDQGGNTEAFF. CDR3 bases: TGTGCCAGCAGCGATCAGGGGGGGAACACTGAAGCTTTCTTT.

The V call is TRBV15, the J call TRBJ2-3, with unresolved D. Trimming took off 5 bases at V and 6 bases at J, with 12 bases between the two ends. The CDR3 spans 13 residues. The germline V gene has CDR1 LNHNV and CDR2 YYDKDF (reference sequence). The CDR3 protein is CATSDADWDTQYF. As DNA, the CDR3 is TGTGCCACCAGCGACGCCGACTGGGATACGCAGTATTTT.